This T cell receptor (beta chain) came from a study of shared clonotypes between healthy human individuals. Profiling relied on immunoSEQ multiplex PCR, and the TCRdb table lists in-frame clones only, not all of them. The sample has 530,000 or so clones, 60% to 80% seen once. The germline gives CDR1 MDHEN, CDR2 SYDVKM. The CDR3 has 14 amino acids. The V end lost 1 base, the J end lost 1 base, and 7 bases lay between the germline ends. This sequence joins TRBV28 and TRBJ1-1; D is possibly TRBD1 (5 bases). The specimen was PBMCs. The receptor was derived from a woman in her thirties or forties in good health. Some clones in this sample may be carry-over from other donors' samples. CDR3 loop: CASSLLGGNTEAFF. For the CDR3, the DNA is TGTGCCAGCAGTTTATTGGGGGGGAACACTGAAGCTTTCTTT.